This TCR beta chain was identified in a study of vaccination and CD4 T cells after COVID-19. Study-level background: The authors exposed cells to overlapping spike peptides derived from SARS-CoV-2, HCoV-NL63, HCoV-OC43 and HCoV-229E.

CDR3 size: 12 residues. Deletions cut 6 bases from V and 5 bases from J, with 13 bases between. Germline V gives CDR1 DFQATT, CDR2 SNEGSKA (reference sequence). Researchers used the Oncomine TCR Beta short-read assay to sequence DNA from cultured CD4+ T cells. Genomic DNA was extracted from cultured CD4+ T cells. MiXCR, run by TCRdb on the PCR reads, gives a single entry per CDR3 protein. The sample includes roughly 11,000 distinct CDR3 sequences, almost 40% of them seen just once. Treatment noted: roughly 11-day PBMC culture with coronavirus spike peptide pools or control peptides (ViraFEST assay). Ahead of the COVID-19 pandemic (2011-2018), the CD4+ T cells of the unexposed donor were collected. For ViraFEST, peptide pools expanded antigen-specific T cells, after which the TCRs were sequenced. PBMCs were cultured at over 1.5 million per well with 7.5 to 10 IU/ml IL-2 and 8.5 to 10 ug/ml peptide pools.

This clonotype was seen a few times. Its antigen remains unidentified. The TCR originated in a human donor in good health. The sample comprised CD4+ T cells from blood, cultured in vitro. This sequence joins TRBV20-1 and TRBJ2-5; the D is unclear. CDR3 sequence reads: CSAQTGSETQYF. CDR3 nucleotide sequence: TGCAGTGCCCAGACCGGGTCGGAGACCCAGTACTTC.